This is a list of T cell receptor beta chains from one sample in a study of lymphopenia after photon versus proton radiotherapy. Clones were read by immunoSEQ multiplex PCR, and TCRdb kept only the in-frame ones, dropping some. The sample has 25,000 to 30,000 clones, approximately 90% seen once. The specimen comprised peripheral blood, sampled from a patient treated with proton-based radiotherapy. These receptors all stem from a woman in her fifties or sixties with cholangiocarcinoma. Some clones in this sample may be carry-over from other donors' samples. Each CDR3 is given with its conserved first and last residue. D genes are given only for firm matches. Some rows mark clone size as missing; the rest say once, few, many or name a class of expanded clone.

DNA	CDR3	D	J	V	size
TGTGCCAGCAGTTCAAGGACTGTTAGCAATCAGCCCCAGCATTTT	CASSSRTVSNQPQHF	NA	TRBJ1-5	TRBV27	NA
TGTGCCAGCTCACCACCGACCGGGGTTGATCAGCCCCAGCATTTT	CASSPPTGVDQPQHF	NA	TRBJ1-5	TRBV18	NA
TGTGCCAGCAGGCTACCGGGACAGGGGGCTAATGAGCAGTTCTTC	CASRLPGQGANEQFF	TRBD1	TRBJ2-1	TRBV25-1	NA
TGTGCCAGCAGTTATGGCAGGGTTGGTCTGAATCAGCCCCAGCATTTT	CASSYGRVGLNQPQHF	NA	TRBJ1-5	TRBV6-6	NA
TGTGCCAGCAGCTTGGGGACAGGGACCGAAAAACTGTTTTTT	CASSLGTGTEKLFF	TRBD1	TRBJ1-4	TRBV5-5	NA
TGCAGCGTTGCCCTGAATCTTCGAGAGACCCAGTACTTC	CSVALNLRETQYF	NA	TRBJ2-5	TRBV29-1	NA
TGTGCCAGTAGTATTGGACTAGCGGGAGGGCCGAACACCGGGGAGCTGTTTTTT	CASSIGLAGGPNTGELFF	TRBD2	TRBJ2-2	TRBV19	NA
TGCGTAAGTACGGCCGGGACAGGGCTAAAGAACACTGAAGCTTTCTTT	CVSTAGTGLKNTEAFF	TRBD1	TRBJ1-1	TRBV5-1	NA
TGTGCCAGCAGTTACTCATCGGGGACCAGGGGGAAACTGTTTTTT	CASSYSSGTRGKLFF	TRBD1	TRBJ1-4	TRBV6-5	NA
TGTGCCAGCAGCGTAGATCCCGATCAGCCCCAGCATTTT	CASSVDPDQPQHF	NA	TRBJ1-5	TRBV9	NA
TGCGCCAGCAGCCAAGAGGGGCATCCGGGGGGCACAGATACGCAGTATTTT	CASSQEGHPGGTDTQYF	NA	TRBJ2-3	TRBV4-3	NA
TGTGCCAGCTCACGACAAGTGGGTAGGGGGAACACTGAAGCTTTCTTT	CASSRQVGRGNTEAFF	NA	TRBJ1-1	TRBV18	once
TGTGCCAGCAGCGTGTCGGGGAACTCTGGAAACACCATATATTTT	CASSVSGNSGNTIYF	NA	TRBJ1-3	TRBV6-1	NA
TGTGCCTGGAGTGTAATAGGGTTGAACACTGAAGCTTTCTTT	CAWSVIGLNTEAFF	NA	TRBJ1-1	TRBV30	few
TGTGCCAGAGTGGGGCGGACCTACGAGCAGTACTTC	CARVGRTYEQYF	NA	TRBJ2-7	TRBV7-5	NA
TGTGCCAGCAGTGGCCCCCTCAGGGACACCGGGGAGCTGTTTTTT	CASSGPLRDTGELFF	NA	TRBJ2-2	TRBV2	NA
TGTGCCAGTAGTAGGACAGTGCGCGGCACCGGGGAGCTGTTTTTT	CASSRTVRGTGELFF	NA	TRBJ2-2	TRBV19	NA
TGCGCCAGCAGCTTAACAGCAGGGCCGAACACTGAAGCTTTCTTT	CASSLTAGPNTEAFF	NA	TRBJ1-1	TRBV5-1	NA
TGTGCCAGCAGTCCACAGGGAGGGAATCAGCCCCAGCATTTT	CASSPQGGNQPQHF	NA	TRBJ1-5	TRBV27	NA
TGCGCCAGCAGCCAAGCCTCTAGCGGGGGGCCGCAAGAGACCCAGTACTTC	CASSQASSGGPQETQYF	TRBD2	TRBJ2-5	TRBV4-1	NA
TGTGCCAGCAGCCCGACCTCGGGACAGGGTAAATTCGTCTTT	CASSPTSGQGKFVF	TRBD1	TRBJ1-1	TRBV11-3	NA
TGTGCCATCAGTGAGATGGCAGGGGGTGGCTACACCTTC	CAISEMAGGGYTF	TRBD1	TRBJ1-2	TRBV10-3	NA
TGTGCCAGCAGCTTAAGGGGGGGAATCGACAATCAGCCCCAGCATTTT	CASSLRGGIDNQPQHF	NA	TRBJ1-5	TRBV7-9	NA
TGCGCCAGCAGCCAACAAAGACTAGCGGGAGGGGGGGAGACCCAGTACTTC	CASSQQRLAGGGETQYF	TRBD2	TRBJ2-5	TRBV4-1	NA
TGCGCCAGCAGCCCCACCTTGACAGTGCAAGAGACCCAGTACTTC	CASSPTLTVQETQYF	NA	TRBJ2-5	TRBV4-1	once
TGTGCCAGCAGCTCGTACAGAGCAACTAATGAAAAACTGTTTTTT	CASSSYRATNEKLFF	NA	TRBJ1-4	TRBV7-9	NA
TGTGCCAGTAGTCGTACGGGCGGGACGTCTAGGATTTACGAGCAGTACTTC	CASSRTGGTSRIYEQYF	NA	TRBJ2-7	TRBV19	NA
TGTGCCAGCAGACAAGCGGGAAGTTTAAAGACCCAGTACTTC	CASRQAGSLKTQYF	TRBD2	TRBJ2-5	TRBV7-6	NA
TGTGCCAGCAGTTACGGCAGGGAGTACGAGCAGTACTTC	CASSYGREYEQYF	NA	TRBJ2-7	TRBV6-5	NA
TGTGCCAGTAGGCCAGGGCGTAACTATGGCTACACCTTC	CASRPGRNYGYTF	NA	TRBJ1-2	TRBV19	NA
TGCGCCAGCAGTGCAGACGGCCATGAAGCTTTCTTT	CASSADGHEAFF	NA	TRBJ1-1	TRBV10-1	NA
TGTGCCAGTGGGATCCTCCCAGATACGCAGTATTTT	CASGILPDTQYF	NA	TRBJ2-3	TRBV19	NA
TGTGCCAGCTCGCGGATCCCCCCGGGACAGGGGGTTAATGAAAAACTGTTTTTT	CASSRIPPGQGVNEKLFF	TRBD1	TRBJ1-4	TRBV18	NA
TGTGCCAGTAGTACCCCCAGGAGCGCCAGCTCCTACGAGCAGTACTTC	CASSTPRSASSYEQYF	NA	TRBJ2-7	TRBV19	NA
TGTGCCAGTAGTATAAGTCAGATGAACACTGAAGCTTTCTTT	CASSISQMNTEAFF	NA	TRBJ1-1	TRBV19	NA
TGTGCCAGCTCACCGGCAACCCAGGGAGCTTTCTTT	CASSPATQGAFF	NA	TRBJ1-1	TRBV18	NA